The rows below give T cell receptor beta chains drawn from one sample of a study of blood T cell repertoires in COVID-19. Profiling relied on immunoSEQ multiplex PCR, and the TCRdb table lists in-frame clones only, not all of them. The sample includes roughly 340,000 clones, 87% seen only once; the top ten take about 1.9%. The sample consisted of PBMCs or T cells enriched from blood (not recorded which). The receptors derive from a man in his forties in a cohort exposed to, infected with or recovered from COVID-19 (not recorded which). Both conserved end residues are trimmed from each CDR3. Size values are once, few and many counts, or a class for expanded clones, and some rows have none.

TRBJ2-7 | TRBV5-1 | NA | ASSLGRGATYEQY
TRBJ1-2 | TRBV5-1 | once | ASSEGQGSFGYT
TRBJ2-1 | TRBV18 | NA | ASSLGGHSYNEQF
TRBJ2-2 | TRBV7-6 | NA | ASSLGLAVNTGELF
TRBJ2-1 | TRBV14 | once | ASSQDDIEQF
TRBJ1-3 | TRBV6-1 | NA | ASSGAGTETGNTIY
TRBJ2-2 | TRBV4-1 | NA | ASSQLTGELF
TRBJ1-3 | TRBV7-8 | NA | ASSSGFGNTIY
TRBJ2-7 | TRBV19 | NA | ASIGGQGSYEQY
TRBJ2-1 | TRBV15 | NA | ATSSLLAGYPNEQF
TRBJ1-2 | TRBV27 | once | ASSLSRQNYGYT
TRBJ1-1 | TRBV18 | NA | ASSPPVSTEAF
TRBJ2-1 | TRBV5-8 | NA | ASSLAGGQNEQF
TRBJ1-1 | TRBV11-2 | NA | ASSLVGGNTEAF
TRBJ2-3 | TRBV18 | NA | ASSPPSGPDTDTQY
TRBJ2-1 | TRBV2 | NA | ASSTLDSYNEQF
TRBJ1-2 | TRBV28 | NA | ASSFLGGSYGYT
TRBJ1-6 | TRBV27 | NA | ASSSGQVYGSPLH
TRBJ2-1 | TRBV18 | NA | ASSPGLAGVGNEQF
TRBJ1-1 | TRBV6-1 | once | ASSEAPGGGNTEAF
TRBJ2-3 | TRBV11-2 | NA | ASSLITSRTDTQY
TRBJ1-2 | TRBV29-1 | NA | SVMTGPYGYT
TRBJ1-6 | TRBV5-6 | NA | ASSLRTGRSSPLH
TRBJ1-1 | TRBV19 | NA | ASSISPGLNTEAF
TRBJ1-4 | TRBV7-9 | NA | ASSLDYRVGTNEKLF
TRBJ1-3 | TRBV5-1 | NA | ASSADYLGNTIY
TRBJ2-3 | TRBV3-1/TRBV3-2 | NA | ASSRRTSGTDTQY
TRBJ2-2 | TRBV5-1 | NA | ASSLAVAGDLGELF
TRBJ2-7 | TRBV27 | NA | ASSSGLAGGSSYEQY
TRBJ2-7 | TRBV6-6 | NA | ASSTRWGDWRYEQY
TRBJ2-2 | TRBV9 | NA | ASSVAPLPGSVAGELF
TRBJ2-1 | TRBV2 | once | ARRTSGTYNEQF
TRBJ2-4 | TRBV29-1 | NA | SVEGGTSQAGGNIQY
TRBJ2-1 | TRBV3-1/TRBV3-2 | NA | ASSPPGLAGYEQF
TRBJ2-3 | TRBV2 | NA | ASSEAFNTQY
TRBJ2-5 | TRBV27 | NA | ASSFNGLLETQY
TRBJ2-5 | TRBV5-4 | NA | ASSPGLLQETQY
TRBJ2-1 | TRBV7-6 | NA | ASSLARAGTGGNEQF